This T cell receptor (beta chain) was recovered during a study of blood T cell repertoires in COVID-19. Study as a whole: Researchers got acute and convalescent COVID-19 samples from the United States, Italy and Spain. PBMCs, B-cell-depleted T cells, or T cells were the source of the cDNA or gDNA that made up the material.

The germline CDR1 and CDR2 sequences are SQVTM and ANQGSEA. This CDR3 spans 12 amino acids. The germline V and J ends were trimmed by 0 bases and 7 bases, with 7 bases remaining between them. Method: immunoSEQ multiplex PCR; TCRdb's copy keeps in-frame clones and lacks some. The sample holds under 300,000 clones, roughly 82% seen once. Worth noting for this clone: Other nucleotide sequences from this sample produce the same CDR3.

V and J are TRBV29-1 and TRBJ1-5; D gene ambiguous. Sequenced: peripheral blood. The receptor was isolated from a man older than 75 with acute or convalescent COVID-19. In DNA form, the CDR3 reads TGCAGCGTTGAAGATCCGGGGCAGCCCCAGCATTTT. It encodes CSVEDPGQPQHF. The full variable domain, its missing parts supplied by reference TRBV29-1 and TRBJ1-5, is SAVISQKPSRDICQRGTSLTIQCQVDSQVTMMFWYRQQPGQSLTLIATANQGSEATYESGFVIDKFPISRPNLTFSTLTVSNMSPEDSSIYLCSVEDPGQPQHFGDGTRLSIL.